This TCR beta chain was sequenced for a study of beta chain features in type 1 diabetes. About the study: In all, 85 million to 130 million sorted cells from all samples were analyzed. General study results and limits: Moderate yet significant TCRB CDR3 shortening was seen in Type 1 diabetes patients in all four CD4+ subsets. Patients showed naive, central memory and Treg TCRB repertoires that appeared more similar than those of healthy donors.

The whole isolated RNA underwent reverse transcription, so sequencing captured expressed TCRB transcripts. Method: immunoSEQ multiplex PCR; TCRdb's copy keeps in-frame clones and lacks some. Counted here are some 700,000 clones, over 10% occurring once; the ten biggest clones make up 0.022%. This clone was seen a handful of times. Its antigen remains unidentified. Purities over 95% were achieved in all sorted populations. Trimming took 3 bases from V and 0 from J; bases not matched to a gene: 7. The CDR3 extends over 16 amino acids. CDR1 WSHSY and CDR2 SAAADI come from the germline V gene. The chain links TRBV10-2 to TRBJ2-5; 7 nucleotides match TRBD2. The sequence came from a man aged 18 to 30 with type 1 diabetes. Sequences were obtained from naive CD4+ T cells from blood. In nucleotides, the CDR3 is TGCGCCAGCAGTGATTGGTACGGGGGGAACCAAGAGACCCAGTACTTC. Its translation is CASSDWYGGNQETQYF.